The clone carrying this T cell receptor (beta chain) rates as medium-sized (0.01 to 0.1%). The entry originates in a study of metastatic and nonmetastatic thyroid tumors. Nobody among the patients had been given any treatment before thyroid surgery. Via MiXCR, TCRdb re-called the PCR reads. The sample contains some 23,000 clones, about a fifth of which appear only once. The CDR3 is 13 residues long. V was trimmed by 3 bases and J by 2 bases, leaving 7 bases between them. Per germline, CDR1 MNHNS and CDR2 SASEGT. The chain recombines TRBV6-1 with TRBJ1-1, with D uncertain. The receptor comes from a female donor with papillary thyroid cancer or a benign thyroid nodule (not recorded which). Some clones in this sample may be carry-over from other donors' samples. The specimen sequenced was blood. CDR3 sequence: CASSDLTNTEAFF. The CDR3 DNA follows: TGTGCCAGCAGTGATTTGACCAACACTGAAGCTTTCTTT.